A selection of T cell receptor beta chains follows, all from one sample in a study of Ad26.COV2.S vaccination and SARS-CoV-2 variants. Measured with immunoSEQ multiplex PCR; TCRdb has only the in-frame clones, and not every one. Of roughly 350,000 clones in the sample, roughly 89% are singletons; the top ten hold about 4.6%. The sample here was peripheral blood, taken in a trial of Ad26.COV2.S vaccine versus placebo. The receptors were gathered from a person between 18 and 65 years old who received the Ad26.COV2.S COVID-19 vaccine or a placebo. The conserved cysteine and the conserved F or W are not part of the CDR3 here. Expanded clones are given a class, and other clones once, few, many or no size at all.

v_call clone_size cdr3_length cdr3_aa
TRBV3-1/TRBV3-2 - 11 ASSQGNSYEQY
TRBV7-6 - 15 ASSLGTGISGANVLT
TRBV27 - 13 ASSFGAGGPGELF
TRBV19 - 11 ASSPAGAYEQY
TRBV9 - 12 ASSPDRGHDEQF
TRBV5-1 - 16 ASSLAGSGRAGTGELF
TRBV19 - 15 ASSMARQGPPTDTQY
TRBV3-1/TRBV3-2 - 15 ASSQGVTGGFEETQY
TRBV6-5 - 12 ASWSPGRTYEQY
TRBV2 - 14 ASISRVGRIQETQY
TRBV7-8 - 16 ASSLVGFQGRVYYGYT
TRBV18 - 14 ASSAGHPQSRQPQH
TRBV7-3 - 12 ASSVSGGIYEQF
TRBV19 once 13 ASSAIGQTNTEAF
TRBV28 - 12 ASSLVQGNTEAF
TRBV6-5 - 13 ASRERGGVSYEQY
TRBV28 - 13 ASSSGRKNEETQY
TRBV21-1 - 10 ASSKLGGKLF
TRBV18 - 13 ASSRPRGLGGELF
TRBV5-1 - 13 ASSFTGGPTDTQY
TRBV27 - 12 ASSFGSGANVLT
TRBV13 - 18 ASSLGLVRSQNLAKNIQY
TRBV10-1 - 11 ASSDDSNQPQH
TRBV27 - 14 ASSSQPLNPSRPLH
TRBV29-1 once 11 SASGTGYNEQF
TRBV7-6 once 12 ASSQTGTGDEQY
TRBV6-6 - 11 ASRGQDNSPLH
TRBV13 - 15 ASSLGLAGGTSYEQY
TRBV28 once 14 ASRPPDRALYNEQF
TRBV19 - 13 ASSPGTGWGYEQY
TRBV20-1 - 9 SASTFAEAF
TRBV5-4 - 12 ASSSGTGRDEQY
TRBV4-1 - 12 ASSQVDSNEKLF
TRBV7-2 - 13 ASRPGQGFTGELF